This record concerns one T cell receptor (beta chain) sequence. Its target is not known. The sample is drawn from a study of CD8+ T cells in alopecia areata. Trimming stripped 5 bases from V and 5 bases from J, with 12 bases between. The CDR3 totals 13 residues. Per germline, CDR1 MNHEY and CDR2 SMNVEV (reference sequence). The study's findings and limits: Elevated clonality characterized lesional scalp relative to normal scalp, particularly in alopecia totalis/universalis.

Investigators isolated RNA and reverse transcribed it into cDNA to act as the sequencing template. TCRdb's copy holds only in-frame clones and misses some; the assay was immunoSEQ multiplex PCR. The sample holds 100,000 to 150,000 clones, 49% seen once. The sample consisted of CD8+ T cells sorted from blood, taken at week 0. The genes are TRBV27 and TRBJ1-2; D possibly corresponds to TRBD1 (6 bases). The TCR originated in a human donor with alopecia areata. The CDR3 here is CASSPETGYGYTF. For the CDR3, the DNA is TGTGCCAGCAGTCCCGAAACAGGGTATGGCTACACCTTC.